This T cell receptor (beta chain) was profiled in a study of T cells in Graves' hyperthyroidism and ophthalmopathy. Overall study findings and caveats: Blood also held most thyroid clonotypes expanded beyond 0.001.

This clonotype was observed a few times. Its specificity is not known. RNA transcripts served as the template for amplifying TCR beta CDR3 regions. Initially, a first-round RT-PCR of the TCR CDR3 employed the HTBI primer set. Each CDR3 protein gets one entry after TCRdb re-called the multiplex PCR reads with MiXCR. The table has fewer than 300,000 distinct CDR3 sequences, less than 30% seen once. V lost 6 bases and J lost 4, with 12 bases in between. CDR3 size: 13 residues. Germline CDR1 is MNHEY and CDR2 is SMNVEV (reference sequence). It was 10 ml of fresh peripheral blood that supplied the PBMCs. This TCR was sampled from a man aged 35 to 55 with Graves' hyperthyroidism that later progressed to Graves' ophthalmopathy. This chain uses TRBV27 with TRBJ1-1, with D perhaps TRBD1 (5 bases). Sequenced: blood. CDR3 sequence reads: CASSPREGTEAFF. The DNA of the CDR3 is TGTGCCAGCAGCCCCAGGGAAGGCACTGAAGCTTTCTTT.